The 25 T cell receptor beta chains below all came from one sample that was sequenced in a study of blood T cell repertoires in COVID-19. The method was immunoSEQ multiplex PCR; TCRdb's version includes in-frame clones alone and lacks a portion of them. The sample lists under 75,000 clones; roughly 88% were seen once. Material: peripheral blood. The receptors derive from a man aged 50 to 60 with active COVID-19.

The rearrangement joins TRBV28 to TRBJ1-3; TRBD1 matches at 8 bases. This CDR3 has 14 amino acids. Germline-derived CDR1 and CDR2 are MDHEN and SYDVKM. V shed 7 bases, J shed 3 bases, and the junction held 5 bases outside the gene matches. The CDR3 bases are TGTGCCAGCAAGCAGGGGGCGGTTGGAAACACCATATATTTT. Translating it yields CASKQGAVGNTIYF.

This chain connects TRBV29-1 to TRBJ2-1; TRBD2 aligns across 7 bases. V trimming: 4 bases; J trimming: 1 base; junction bases outside the gene matches: 13. The CDR3 consists of 17 residues. Germline lookup yields CDR1 SQVTM and CDR2 ANQGSEA. The CDR3 DNA reads as TGCAGCGTTGTATCGGGGGGAGCATCACTTTCCTACAATGAGCAGTTCTTC. It is translated as CSVVSGGASLSYNEQFF.

The chain uses TRBV9 and TRBJ1-3; tentative D call: TRBD1 (5 bases). Germline lookup yields CDR1 SGDLS and CDR2 YYNGEE. The CDR3 length is 16 residues. V shed 4 bases and J shed 0 bases, with 14 bases lying between them. The CDR3 nucleotides read TGTGCCAGCAGCTCACGGGGGAAATTCTCTGGAAACACCATATATTTT. Translated: CASSSRGKFSGNTIYF.

Concerning this clone: At the DNA level, this CDR3 is encoded by other sequences in the same sample as well. The chain is built from TRBV29-1 and TRBJ1-1; D gene ambiguous. CDR1 SQVTM and CDR2 ANQGSEA come from the germline V gene. CDR3 length: 13 amino acids. The V end lost 0 bases, the J end lost 3 bases, and 8 bases lay between the germline ends. The CDR3: CSVEDGGYTEAFF. CDR3 DNA: TGCAGCGTTGAAGATGGAGGTTACACTGAAGCTTTCTTT.

The chain has TRBV29-1 and TRBJ2-7; perhaps TRBD1 as D (6 bases). The CDR3 totals 11 residues. V lost 3 bases and J lost 3, with 6 bases in between. Looked up from germline, CDR1 is SQVTM and CDR2 is ANQGSEA. The CDR3 region has the DNA TGCAGCGTTGACAGGGGCTACGAGCAGTACTTC. Translation gives CSVDRGYEQYF.

This rearrangement joins TRBV5-4 to TRBJ1-1, with a weak D call TRBD1 (5 bases). CDR1 and CDR2 (germline): SGHNT, YYREEE (reference sequence). Trimming left V 4 bases short and J 1 base short, with 11 bases between. The CDR3 covers 14 residues. The CDR3, as DNA: TGTGCCAGCAGCGCGGACACGAAGAACACTGAAGCTTTCTTT. This encodes CASSADTKNTEAFF.

The V call is TRBV6-5, the J call TRBJ2-7, with 7 bases that match TRBD2. J gave up 3 bases and V 2 bases, and 7 bases lay outside the gene matches. The germline CDR1 and CDR2 sequences are MNHEY and SVGAGI. The CDR3 is 15 amino acids. CDR3 sequence: CASSYAGTGGYEQYF. CDR3 in DNA: TGTGCCAGCAGTTACGCCGGGACGGGGGGCTACGAGCAGTACTTC.

The gene calls are TRBV4-2 and TRBJ1-2, with D perhaps TRBD1 (5 bases). The CDR3 spans 14 residues. Between the trimmed V and J ends, which lost 4 bases and 8 bases, there was a span of 17 bases. Germline CDR1 is LGHNA and CDR2 is YNFKEQ. CDR3 DNA sequence: TGTGCCAGCAGCCTCGTCAGGGAGGATGAAGGCTACACCTTC. Residues: CASSLVREDEGYTF.

The V and J genes are TRBV9 and TRBJ2-5; tentative D call: TRBD2 (5 bases). Trimming took 2 bases from V and 1 from J, leaving 9 bases between them. The CDR3 length is 14 residues. Germline CDR1 reads SGDLS; CDR2 reads YYNGEE. CDR3 residues: CASSVSSGQETQYF. The CDR3 DNA reads TGTGCCAGCAGCGTTTCGAGCGGCCAAGAGACCCAGTACTTC.

The chain has TRBV10-3 and TRBJ1-1; 7 nucleotides match TRBD1. Per germline, CDR1 ENHRY and CDR2 SYGVKD. The CDR3 is 15 residues long. Losses at the gene ends were 3 bases for V and 2 bases for J; bases not matched to a gene: 6. DNA for the CDR3: TGTGCCATCAGTGACAGGGGGATGGTAAACACTGAAGCTTTCTTT. It translates to CAISDRGMVNTEAFF.

This clone has only a few counts. V is TRBV9 and J is TRBJ2-4; TRBD1 matches 7 bases. The CDR3 consists of 15 residues. Per germline, CDR1 SGDLS and CDR2 YYNGEE. The V and J ends lost 4 bases and 1 base, in that order; junction bases with no gene match: 5. CDR3 residues: CASSQGVGAKNIQYF. The DNA of the CDR3 is TGTGCCAGCAGCCAGGGGGTCGGGGCCAAAAACATTCAGTACTTC.

The V gene is TRBV12-3 or TRBV12-4, the J gene TRBJ1-2, with D tentatively TRBD1 (6 bases). There are 12 residues in the CDR3. The V end was cut by 6 bases, the J end by 2 bases, with 7 bases between. CDR3: CASSTGNYGYTF. The CDR3 DNA follows: TGTGCCAGCAGCACAGGGAACTATGGCTACACCTTC.

This chain connects TRBV5-4 to TRBJ2-3, with TRBD1 matching 9 bases. Trimming removed 4 bases from V and 9 bases from J; junction bases left unmatched: 12. The germline V gene encodes CDR1 SGHNT and CDR2 YYREEE (reference sequence). CDR3 size: 15 residues. This CDR3 reads CASSRQGGKIETQYF. The CDR3 DNA is TGTGCCAGCAGCCGACAGGGGGGTAAGATAGAGACGCAGTATTTT.

V gene TRBV10-3 combines with J gene TRBJ2-5; 8 positions match TRBD1. Trimming cost V 2 bases and J 7 bases; bases outside gene matches: 9. The CDR3 loop spans 15 amino acids. CDR1 and CDR2 from the germline V gene are ENHRY and SYGVKD. The CDR3 loop is CAISEVQGASRTQYF. CDR3 coding DNA: TGTGCCATCAGTGAGGTTCAGGGGGCCTCACGGACCCAGTACTTC.

The chain couples TRBV4-1 to TRBJ2-2, with unresolved D. The CDR3 has 14 amino acids. Germline CDR1 MGHRA, CDR2 YSYEKL. V lost 4 bases and J lost 7, with 13 bases in between. CDR3 amino acids: CASSPFARGGELFF. CDR3 DNA sequence: TGCGCCAGCAGCCCCTTTGCCCGCGGCGGGGAGCTGTTTTTT.

Only one count was recorded for this clone. The rearrangement links TRBV12-3 or TRBV12-4 to TRBJ2-5, with D tentatively TRBD2 (5 bases). The CDR3 has 13 residues. V was clipped by 7 bases and J by 2 bases, with 11 bases between them. The CDR3, as DNA: TGTGCCAGCACCGGACTTGGGCAAGAGACCCAGTACTTC. This gives the protein CASTGLGQETQYF.

The chain couples TRBV12-3 or TRBV12-4 to TRBJ2-3; TRBD2 might be the D (7 bases). CDR3 length equals 13 residues. V was clipped by 3 bases and J by 6 bases, with 10 bases between them. DNA of the CDR3: TGTGCCAGCAGTTTGGGGGGGCTTGATACGCAGTATTTT. As protein: CASSLGGLDTQYF.

The rearrangement links TRBV2 to TRBJ1-2; possibly TRBD1 for D (5 bases). The CDR3 has 15 residues. Trimming stripped 1 base from V and 4 bases from J, with 13 bases between. Germline V lookup: CDR1 SNHLY, CDR2 FYNNEI. CDR3 nucleotides: TGTGCCAGCAGTGAAGGGAGACAGACCGTCTATGGCTACACCTTC. As protein: CASSEGRQTVYGYTF.

The J gene is TRBJ2-3, the V gene TRBV28; D unclear. V was trimmed by 6 bases and J by 4 bases, leaving 8 bases between them. This CDR3 contains 12 residues. Germline lookup yields CDR1 MDHEN and CDR2 SYDVKM. The CDR3 sequence: CASRPIADTQYF. CDR3 DNA: TGTGCCAGCAGACCTATTGCAGATACGCAGTATTTT.

The J gene is TRBJ2-1, the V gene TRBV11-1; TRBD2 matches at 8 bases. The V gene's germline CDR1 is SGHAT and CDR2 FQDESV (reference sequence). The ends lost 5 bases at V and 5 bases at J; junction bases unmatched: 11. CDR3 length: 16 amino acids. Here the CDR3 DNA reads TGTGCCAGCAGCCAACAGCCGGGACTAGGGGACAATGAGCAGTTCTTC. This sequence encodes CASSQQPGLGDNEQFF.

CDR3 coding DNA: TGTGCCAGCAGCCCCCGGGGGGCGACCGGCTACACCTTC. Its protein product is CASSPRGATGYTF. The chain has TRBV9 and TRBJ1-2; perhaps TRBD1 as D (6 bases). Germline CDR1 and CDR2: SGDLS and YYNGEE. This CDR3 is 13 amino acids long. The V gene lost 4 bases and the J gene lost 8 bases, with 15 bases spanning the gap.

This sequence joins TRBV6-5 and TRBJ2-3; TRBD2 matches at 13 bases. This CDR3 has 15 amino acids. Germline V gene sequence: CDR1 MNHEY, CDR2 SVGAGI. The V and J ends lost 5 bases and 6 bases, in that order; junction bases with no gene match: 5. The CDR3 loop reads CASSNRLAGGDTQYF. The DNA of the CDR3 is TGTGCCAGCAGTAACCGACTAGCGGGGGGCGATACGCAGTATTTT.

The chain recombines TRBV19 with TRBJ1-5; unclear D gene. CDR3 length: 15 amino acids. Trimming took 1 base from V and 2 from J, leaving 9 bases between them. The germline gives CDR1 LNHDA, CDR2 SQIVND (reference sequence). CDR3 DNA: TGTGCCAGTAGTATAGGAACCGGGGGCAATCAGCCCCAGCATTTT. Its protein product is CASSIGTGGNQPQHF.

The J gene is TRBJ1-5, the V gene TRBV27, with TRBD1 identical over 7 bases. CDR1 and CDR2 (germline): MNHEY, SMNVEV (reference sequence). The CDR3 contains 14 residues. Trimming cost V 7 bases and J 6 bases; bases outside gene matches: 9. The CDR3 loop reads CASKEQGPGQPQHF. DNA for the CDR3: TGTGCCAGCAAGGAACAGGGGCCGGGTCAGCCCCAGCATTTT.

The chain couples TRBV15 to TRBJ2-1, with 9 bases matching TRBD2. The CDR3 spans 15 residues. Trimming cost V 3 bases and J 0 bases; bases outside gene matches: 0. Germline loops: CDR1 LNHNV, CDR2 YYDKDF (reference sequence). The CDR3 nucleotides are TGTGCCACCAGCAGGCGGGGGGGCTCCTACAATGAGCAGTTCTTC. Encoded protein: CATSRRGGSYNEQFF.